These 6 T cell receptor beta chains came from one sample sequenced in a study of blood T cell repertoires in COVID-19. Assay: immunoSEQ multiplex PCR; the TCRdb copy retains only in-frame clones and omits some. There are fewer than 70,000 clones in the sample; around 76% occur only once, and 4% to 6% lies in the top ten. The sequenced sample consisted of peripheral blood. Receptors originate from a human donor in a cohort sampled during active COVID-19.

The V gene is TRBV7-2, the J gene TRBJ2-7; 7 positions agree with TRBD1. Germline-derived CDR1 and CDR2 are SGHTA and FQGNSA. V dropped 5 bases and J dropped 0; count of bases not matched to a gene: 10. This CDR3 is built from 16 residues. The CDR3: CASSTPGTVFSYEQYF. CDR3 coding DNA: TGTGCCAGCAGCACACCCGGGACAGTCTTCTCCTACGAGCAGTACTTC.

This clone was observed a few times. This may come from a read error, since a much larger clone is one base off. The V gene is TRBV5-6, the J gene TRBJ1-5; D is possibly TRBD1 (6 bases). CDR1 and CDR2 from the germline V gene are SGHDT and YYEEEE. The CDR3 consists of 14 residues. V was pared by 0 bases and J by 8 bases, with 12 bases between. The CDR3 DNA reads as TGTGCCAGCAGCTTGGGGGGGGCGGGGGAGCCCCAGCATTTT. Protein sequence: CASSLGGAGEPQHF. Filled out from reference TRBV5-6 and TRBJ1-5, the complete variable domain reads DAGVTQSPTHLIKTRGQQVTLRCSPKSGHDTVSWYQQALGQGPQFIFQYYEEEERQRGNFPDRFSGHQFPNYSSELNVNALLLGDSALYLCASSLGGAGEPQHFGDGTRLSIL.

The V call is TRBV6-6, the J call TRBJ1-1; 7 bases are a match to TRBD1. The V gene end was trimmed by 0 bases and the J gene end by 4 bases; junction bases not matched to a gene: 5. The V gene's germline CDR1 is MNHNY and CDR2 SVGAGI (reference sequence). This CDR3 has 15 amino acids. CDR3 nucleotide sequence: TGTGCCAGCAGTTACTCGATTGACAGGGCCACTGAAGCTTTCTTT. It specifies CASSYSIDRATEAFF.

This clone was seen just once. In DNA, the CDR3 is TGTGCCAGCAGTGTCGGGGTTAGTCATGAAAAACTGTTTTTT. It encodes CASSVGVSHEKLFF. This rearrangement joins TRBV28 to TRBJ1-4; no reliable D call. V lost 5 bases and J lost 6, with 13 bases in between. Germline V gives CDR1 MDHEN, CDR2 SYDVKM. CDR3 size: 14 residues.

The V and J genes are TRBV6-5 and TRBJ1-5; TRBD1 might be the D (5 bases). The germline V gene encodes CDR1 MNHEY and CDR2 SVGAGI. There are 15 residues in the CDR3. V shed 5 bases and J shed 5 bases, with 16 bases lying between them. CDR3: CASSRGTWGDQPQHF. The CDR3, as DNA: TGTGCCAGCAGTAGAGGGACTTGGGGAGATCAGCCCCAGCATTTT.

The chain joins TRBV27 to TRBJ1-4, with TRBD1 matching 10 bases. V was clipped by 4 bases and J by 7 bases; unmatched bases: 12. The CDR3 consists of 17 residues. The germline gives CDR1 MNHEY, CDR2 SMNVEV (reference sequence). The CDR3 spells CASSSTIDRGRGEKLFF. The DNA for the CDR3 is TGTGCCAGCAGTTCGACCATCGACAGGGGGCGCGGTGAAAAACTGTTTTTT.